The rows below give T cell receptor beta chains drawn from one sample of a study of response to subunit inactivated influenza vaccine. TCRdb recomputed calls from the RT-PCR reads with MiXCR, one row per CDR3 protein. The repertoire holds 450,000 to 600,000 distinct CDR3 sequences, roughly 7.6% seen once, with roughly 14% in the top ten. Sequences were derived from PBMCs from blood, sampled less than 30 months after vaccination. Receptors were obtained from a man in his fifties or sixties who received an inactivated influenza vaccine. The CDR3 runs from the conserved cysteine through the conserved F or W. The D gene is left open where the match is weak. Clone size is given for some rows only: seen once, a few or many times, or a class if the clone is expanded.

>TRBV20-1|.|TRBJ2-5|many
CSASTSFKETQYF
TGCAGTGCTAGTACTAGTTTTAAAGAGACCCAGTACTTC
>TRBV11-1|.|TRBJ2-7|.
CASSLVVDTYYEQYF
TGTGCCAGCAGCTTAGTGGTTGACACCTATTACGAGCAGTACTTC
>TRBV10-3|TRBD2|TRBJ2-7|.
CAISENVAGVYGQYF
TGTGCCATCAGTGAGAACGTAGCGGGAGTGTACGGGCAGTACTTC
>TRBV5-1|TRBD2|TRBJ2-2|many
CASSSRPGGAAGELFF
TGCGCCAGCTCGTCTCGTCCGGGGGGAGCAGCCGGGGAGCTGTTTTTT
>TRBV12-3/TRBV12-4|.|TRBJ2-7|once
CASRLQATSYEQYF
TGTGCCAGCAGGTTACAAGCCACCTCCTACGAGCAGTACTTC
>TRBV20-1|.|TRBJ2-2|many
CSAPDSPNTGELFF
TGCAGTGCCCCGGACAGTCCGAACACCGGGGAGCTGTTTTTT
>TRBV4-1|.|TRBJ2-4|few
CASSQDGLAELAKNIQYF
TGCGCCAGCAGCCAAGATGGTTTGGCAGAACTAGCCAAAAACATTCAGTACTTC
>TRBV11-2|.|TRBJ2-2|.
CASSVRRPDTGELFF
TGTGCCAGCAGCGTTCGTAGACCCGACACCGGGGAGCTGTTTTTT
>TRBV6-6|.|TRBJ2-7|many
CASDLGGTYEQYF
TGTGCCAGCGATTTGGGCGGGACCTACGAGCAGTACTTC
>TRBV28|.|TRBJ1-3|.
CASSFKGSGNTIYF
TGTGCCAGCAGTTTTAAGGGCTCTGGAAACACCATATATTTT
>TRBV4-2|.|TRBJ1-1|.
CASSHTTGNTEAFF
TGTGCCAGCAGCCATACCACAGGGAACACTGAAGCTTTCTTT
>TRBV28|.|TRBJ1-5|few
CASSFNPGWGLAAQHF
TGTGCCAGCAGCTTTAATCCGGGGTGGGGATTAGCAGCCCAGCATTTT
>TRBV20-1|.|TRBJ2-3|few
CSAHREGGTDTQYF
TGCAGTGCTCACAGGGAGGGGGGAACAGATACGCAGTATTTT